Listed below are T cell receptor beta chains from one sample, sequenced in a study of regulatory T cells in long-lasting Graves disease. TCRdb analysed the multiplex PCR reads with MiXCR anew, one entry per CDR3 protein. The sample has around 460,000 distinct CDR3 sequences, approximately 23% seen once; the top ten hold under 15%. Source: peripheral blood mononuclear cells (PBMCs), taken when the disease was refractory, from a patient treated with antithyroid drugs. Receptor source: a female donor with Graves disease. Both conserved end residues are part of each CDR3. Each record gives: J gene, D gene, clone size, V gene, CDR3 protein, CDR3 DNA. D genes are given only for firm matches. Expanded clones get a size class; other rows say once, few or many, or leave the size out.

j_call: TRBJ2-4
d_call: .
clone_size: few
v_call: TRBV9
cdr3_aa: CASSVQGGPGDIQYF
cdr3_nt: TGTGCCAGCAGCGTCCAGGGAGGCCCGGGGGACATTCAGTACTTC

j_call: TRBJ1-5
d_call: TRBD1
clone_size: .
v_call: TRBV19
cdr3_aa: CASLPRQQGTYQPQHF
cdr3_nt: TGTGCCAGCCTTCCCCGACAACAGGGGACCTATCAGCCCCAGCATTTT

j_call: TRBJ2-7
d_call: .
clone_size: .
v_call: TRBV11-1
cdr3_aa: CASSLFNFYEQYF
cdr3_nt: TGTGCCAGCAGCTTATTCAATTTTTACGAGCAGTACTTC

j_call: TRBJ1-1
d_call: TRBD1
clone_size: .
v_call: TRBV7-6
cdr3_aa: CASRLVDRGHTEAFF
cdr3_nt: TGTGCCAGCCGCTTAGTTGACAGGGGGCACACTGAAGCTTTCTTT

j_call: TRBJ1-1
d_call: .
clone_size: few
v_call: TRBV12-3/TRBV12-4
cdr3_aa: CASSLDPSRAEASF
cdr3_nt: TGTGCCAGCAGTTTAGACCCGAGCCGGGCTGAAGCTTCCTTT

j_call: TRBJ1-3
d_call: .
clone_size: .
v_call: TRBV7-2
cdr3_aa: CASSQVGSQPGNTIYF
cdr3_nt: TGTGCCAGCAGCCAAGTTGGGTCTCAGCCAGGAAACACCATATATTTT

j_call: TRBJ1-2
d_call: .
clone_size: many
v_call: TRBV28
cdr3_aa: CASRLTASGSGYTF
cdr3_nt: TGTGCCAGCAGACTAACAGCATCAGGGAGCGGCTACACCTTC

j_call: TRBJ2-4
d_call: TRBD2
clone_size: .
v_call: TRBV12-3/TRBV12-4
cdr3_aa: CASSQGSGSSLIQYF
cdr3_nt: TGTGCCAGCAGTCAAGGTAGCGGGAGTTCGCTCATTCAGTACTTC

j_call: TRBJ2-6
d_call: .
clone_size: many
v_call: TRBV2
cdr3_aa: CASSGAGANVLTF
cdr3_nt: TGTGCCAGCTCAGGGGCTGGGGCCAACGTCCTGACTTTC

j_call: TRBJ2-3
d_call: TRBD2
clone_size: once
v_call: TRBV7-7
cdr3_aa: CASSPGTSGGAQYF
cdr3_nt: TGTGCTAGCAGCCCAGGGACTAGCGGGGGGGCGCAGTATTTT

j_call: TRBJ1-1
d_call: .
clone_size: few
v_call: TRBV7-2
cdr3_aa: CASSLLLPEAFF
cdr3_nt: TGTGCCAGCAGCCTCCTTCTCCCTGAAGCTTTCTTT

j_call: TRBJ2-3
d_call: .
clone_size: .
v_call: TRBV7-2
cdr3_aa: CASSLALTGTDTQYF
cdr3_nt: TGTGCCAGCAGCTTAGCGCTGACAGGCACAGATACGCAGTATTTT

j_call: TRBJ1-4
d_call: .
clone_size: many
v_call: TRBV18
cdr3_aa: CASSPPAGLDEKLFF
cdr3_nt: TGTGCCAGCTCACCGCCCGCGGGCCTGGATGAAAAACTGTTTTTT

j_call: TRBJ2-5
d_call: TRBD2
clone_size: many
v_call: TRBV7-6
cdr3_aa: CASIGTRSDETQYF
cdr3_nt: TGTGCCAGCATTGGGACTAGGTCTGACGAGACCCAGTACTTC

j_call: TRBJ2-5
d_call: .
clone_size: few
v_call: TRBV30
cdr3_aa: CAWSVTGAAETQYF
cdr3_nt: TGTGCCTGGAGTGTCACGGGGGCAGCAGAGACCCAGTACTTC

j_call: TRBJ2-1
d_call: TRBD1
clone_size: .
v_call: TRBV5-6
cdr3_aa: CASSPLGGSVNNEQFF
cdr3_nt: TGTGCCAGCAGCCCCCTAGGGGGCTCCGTTAACAATGAGCAGTTCTTC

j_call: TRBJ1-6
d_call: .
clone_size: many
v_call: TRBV2
cdr3_aa: CASSERQPSSYNSPLHF
cdr3_nt: TGTGCCAGCAGTGAAAGACAGCCTAGCTCCTATAATTCACCCCTCCACTTT

j_call: TRBJ2-7
d_call: .
clone_size: many
v_call: TRBV12-3/TRBV12-4
cdr3_aa: CASSLAQPLEQYF
cdr3_nt: TGTGCCAGCAGTTTGGCGCAGCCCTTGGAGCAGTACTTC

j_call: TRBJ1-5
d_call: .
clone_size: few
v_call: TRBV19
cdr3_aa: CASTSQSNQPQHF
cdr3_nt: TGTGCCAGTACCTCGCAGAGCAATCAGCCCCAGCATTTT

j_call: TRBJ1-5
d_call: .
clone_size: .
v_call: TRBV20-1
cdr3_aa: CSARRPISNQPQHF
cdr3_nt: TGCAGTGCTAGAAGGCCCATTAGCAATCAGCCCCAGCATTTT

j_call: TRBJ2-5
d_call: TRBD1
clone_size: many
v_call: TRBV27
cdr3_aa: CASSLQIGTGRETQYF
cdr3_nt: TGTGCCAGCAGTCTCCAGATCGGGACAGGGCGAGAGACCCAGTACTTC

j_call: TRBJ1-3
d_call: .
clone_size: few
v_call: TRBV12-3/TRBV12-4
cdr3_aa: CASSSATRGLGNTIYF
cdr3_nt: TGTGCCAGCAGTTCCGCGACAAGGGGCCTTGGAAACACCATATATTTT

j_call: TRBJ1-2
d_call: .
clone_size: .
v_call: TRBV4-1
cdr3_aa: CASSQPPGGFMGGYTF
cdr3_nt: TGCGCCAGCAGCCAACCCCCGGGAGGATTCATGGGTGGCTACACCTTC

j_call: TRBJ1-2
d_call: TRBD1
clone_size: few
v_call: TRBV3-1
cdr3_aa: CASGPGGGGYTF
cdr3_nt: TGTGCCAGCGGGCCAGGGGGAGGGGGCTACACCTTC

j_call: TRBJ1-2
d_call: .
clone_size: few
v_call: TRBV11-1
cdr3_aa: CASSLGQDHGYTF
cdr3_nt: TGTGCCAGCAGCTTAGGTCAGGACCATGGCTACACCTTC

j_call: TRBJ2-5
d_call: .
clone_size: .
v_call: TRBV7-9
cdr3_aa: CASSLWEGGQKETQYF
cdr3_nt: TGTGCCAGCAGCTTATGGGAAGGCGGACAAAAAGAGACCCAGTACTTC

j_call: TRBJ2-7
d_call: .
clone_size: .
v_call: TRBV30
cdr3_aa: CAWSVYLATEQYF
cdr3_nt: TGTGCCTGGAGTGTATATCTAGCGACCGAGCAGTACTTC

j_call: TRBJ1-4
d_call: .
clone_size: few
v_call: TRBV4-1
cdr3_aa: CASRRPGTNEKLFF
cdr3_nt: TGCGCCAGCAGACGACCGGGAACTAATGAAAAACTGTTTTTT

j_call: TRBJ2-7
d_call: TRBD2
clone_size: .
v_call: TRBV7-2
cdr3_aa: CASAGGYEQYF
cdr3_nt: TGTGCCAGCGCGGGGGGCTACGAGCAGTACTTC

j_call: TRBJ1-6
d_call: TRBD1
clone_size: .
v_call: TRBV4-3
cdr3_aa: CASSQVRGTASPLHF
cdr3_nt: TGCGCCAGCAGCCAAGTGCGCGGGACAGCCTCACCCCTCCACTTT

j_call: TRBJ1-1
d_call: .
clone_size: many
v_call: TRBV19
cdr3_aa: CASRKVQVASTEAFF
cdr3_nt: TGTGCCAGTAGGAAGGTCCAGGTTGCGAGCACTGAAGCTTTCTTT

j_call: TRBJ2-5
d_call: .
clone_size: few
v_call: TRBV11-3
cdr3_aa: CASSLFSLMRGWQETQYF
cdr3_nt: TGTGCCAGCAGCTTGTTTAGCCTCATGAGGGGATGGCAAGAGACCCAGTACTTC

j_call: TRBJ1-2
d_call: .
clone_size: .
v_call: TRBV30
cdr3_aa: CAWTSAGGTIYGYTF
cdr3_nt: TGTGCCTGGACTAGCGCAGGAGGAACTATCTATGGCTACACCTTC

j_call: TRBJ1-1
d_call: .
clone_size: many
v_call: TRBV28
cdr3_aa: CATFVTIGAFF
cdr3_nt: TGTGCCACCTTCGTCACAATCGGAGCTTTCTTT

j_call: TRBJ2-3
d_call: .
clone_size: few
v_call: TRBV11-2
cdr3_aa: CASSLKGTDTQYF
cdr3_nt: TGTGCCAGCAGCTTAAAAGGCACAGATACGCAGTATTTT

j_call: TRBJ1-1
d_call: .
clone_size: .
v_call: TRBV30
cdr3_aa: CASSSPLSFF
cdr3_nt: TGTGCCTCGAGTAGTCCTTTGTCTTTCTTT

j_call: TRBJ1-6
d_call: .
clone_size: .
v_call: TRBV19
cdr3_aa: CASSTSDGYNSPLHF
cdr3_nt: TGTGCCAGTAGTACCTCGGACGGATATAATTCACCCCTCCACTTT

j_call: TRBJ2-2
d_call: TRBD2
clone_size: few
v_call: TRBV6-2/TRBV6-3
cdr3_aa: CASSLSKSGSLGELFF
cdr3_nt: TGTGCCAGCAGTTTATCTAAGAGCGGGAGCCTCGGGGAGCTGTTTTTT

j_call: TRBJ2-5
d_call: .
clone_size: many
v_call: TRBV7-2
cdr3_aa: CASRGAETQYF
cdr3_nt: TGTGCCAGCAGGGGGGCAGAGACCCAGTACTTC

j_call: TRBJ2-5
d_call: TRBD1
clone_size: many
v_call: TRBV7-2
cdr3_aa: CASSLQQGVGETQYF
cdr3_nt: TGTGCCAGCAGCTTACAACAGGGGGTCGGAGAGACCCAGTACTTC

j_call: TRBJ2-2
d_call: .
clone_size: .
v_call: TRBV10-3
cdr3_aa: CASSYSSMGHPGELFF
cdr3_nt: TGTGCCAGCAGTTACTCCTCAATGGGTCACCCCGGGGAGCTGTTTTTT

j_call: TRBJ2-1
d_call: .
clone_size: .
v_call: TRBV28
cdr3_aa: CASSPKGYAGYNEQFF
cdr3_nt: TGTGCCAGCAGTCCGAAAGGGTACGCCGGATACAATGAGCAGTTCTTC

j_call: TRBJ2-3
d_call: .
clone_size: few
v_call: TRBV7-3
cdr3_aa: CASSPRDSLTDTQYF
cdr3_nt: TGTGCCAGCAGCCCGAGGGACTCCCTCACAGATACGCAGTATTTT

j_call: TRBJ2-7
d_call: .
clone_size: .
v_call: TRBV9
cdr3_aa: CASSVVQALENEQYF
cdr3_nt: TGTGCCAGCAGCGTAGTTCAGGCCTTGGAGAACGAGCAGTACTTC

j_call: TRBJ2-7
d_call: TRBD1
clone_size: many
v_call: TRBV11-1
cdr3_aa: CASSLRTGVGEQYF
cdr3_nt: TGTGCCAGCAGCCTCCGGACAGGGGTCGGCGAGCAGTACTTC

j_call: TRBJ1-3
d_call: TRBD1
clone_size: .
v_call: TRBV12-3/TRBV12-4
cdr3_aa: CASSPRQGITGNTIYF
cdr3_nt: TGTGCCAGCAGTCCTCGACAGGGGATTACTGGAAACACCATATATTTT

j_call: TRBJ2-7
d_call: .
clone_size: few
v_call: TRBV20-1
cdr3_aa: CSAGGYEQYF
cdr3_nt: TGCAGTGCTGGCGGGTACGAGCAGTACTTC

j_call: TRBJ1-5
d_call: .
clone_size: many
v_call: TRBV6-1
cdr3_aa: CASMLGWQDFNQPQHF
cdr3_nt: TGTGCCAGCATGCTCGGATGGCAGGACTTCAATCAGCCCCAGCATTTT

j_call: TRBJ1-4
d_call: .
clone_size: .
v_call: TRBV4-1
cdr3_aa: CASSQTGSPNEKLFF
cdr3_nt: TGCGCCAGCAGCCAAACCGGTTCCCCGAATGAAAAACTGTTTTTT

j_call: TRBJ2-7
d_call: .
clone_size: many
v_call: TRBV3-1
cdr3_aa: CASSQVVSGPYEQYF
cdr3_nt: TGTGCCAGCAGCCAAGTTGTGTCAGGGCCCTACGAGCAGTACTTC

j_call: TRBJ2-7
d_call: .
clone_size: many
v_call: TRBV10-3
cdr3_aa: CAIGQGGGEQYF
cdr3_nt: TGTGCCATCGGACAGGGAGGGGGCGAGCAGTACTTC

j_call: TRBJ1-4
d_call: .
clone_size: .
v_call: TRBV4-3
cdr3_aa: CASSQGGNNEKLFF
cdr3_nt: TGCGCCAGCAGCCAAGGGGGAAATAATGAAAAACTGTTTTTT

j_call: TRBJ2-5
d_call: TRBD1
clone_size: many
v_call: TRBV24-1
cdr3_aa: CATSRTGGVQYF
cdr3_nt: TGTGCCACCAGTCGGACAGGGGGGGTCCAGTACTTC